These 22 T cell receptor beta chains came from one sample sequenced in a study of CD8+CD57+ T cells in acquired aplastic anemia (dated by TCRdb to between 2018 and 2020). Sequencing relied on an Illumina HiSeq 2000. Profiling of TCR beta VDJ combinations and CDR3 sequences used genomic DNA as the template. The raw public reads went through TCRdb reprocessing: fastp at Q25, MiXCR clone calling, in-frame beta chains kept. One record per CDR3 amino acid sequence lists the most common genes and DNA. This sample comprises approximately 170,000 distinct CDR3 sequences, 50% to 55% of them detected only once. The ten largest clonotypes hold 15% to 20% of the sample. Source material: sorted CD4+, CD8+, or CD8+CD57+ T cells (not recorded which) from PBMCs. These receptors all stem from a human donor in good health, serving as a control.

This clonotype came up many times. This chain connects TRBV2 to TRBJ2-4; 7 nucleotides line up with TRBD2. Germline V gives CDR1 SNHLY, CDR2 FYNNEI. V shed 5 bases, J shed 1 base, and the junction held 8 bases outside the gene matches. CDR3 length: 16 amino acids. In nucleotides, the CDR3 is TGTGCCAGCAGTCGAACCGGGACTACCGCCAAAAACATTCAGTACTTC. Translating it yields CASSRTGTTAKNIQYF.

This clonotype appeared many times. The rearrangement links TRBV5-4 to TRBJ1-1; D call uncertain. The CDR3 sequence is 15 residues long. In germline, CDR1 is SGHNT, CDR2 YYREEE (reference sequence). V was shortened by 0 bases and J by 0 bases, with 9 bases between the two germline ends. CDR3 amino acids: CASSLAGVMNTEAFF. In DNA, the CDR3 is TGTGCCAGCAGCTTGGCCGGGGTCATGAACACTGAAGCTTTCTTT.

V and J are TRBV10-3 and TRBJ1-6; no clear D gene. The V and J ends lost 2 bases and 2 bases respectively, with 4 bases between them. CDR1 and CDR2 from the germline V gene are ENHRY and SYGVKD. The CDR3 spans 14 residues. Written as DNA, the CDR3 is TGTGCCATCAGTGAGGGGGCCTATAATTCACCCCTCCACTTT. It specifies CAISEGAYNSPLHF.

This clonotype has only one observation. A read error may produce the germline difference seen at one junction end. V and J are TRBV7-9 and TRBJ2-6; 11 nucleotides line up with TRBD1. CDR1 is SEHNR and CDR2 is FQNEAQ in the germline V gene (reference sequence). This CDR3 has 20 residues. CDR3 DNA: TGCGCCAGCAGCTCGCTAGCGGACAGGGGGCTCTTCTCTGGGGCCAACGTCCTGACTTTC. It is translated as CASSSLADRGLFSGANVLTF.

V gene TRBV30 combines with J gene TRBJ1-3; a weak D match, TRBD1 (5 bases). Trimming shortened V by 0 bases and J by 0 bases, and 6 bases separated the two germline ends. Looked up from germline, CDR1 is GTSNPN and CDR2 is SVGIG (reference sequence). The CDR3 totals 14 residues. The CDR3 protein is CAWSVDSSGNTIYF. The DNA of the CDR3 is TGTGCCTGGAGTGTCGACAGCTCTGGAAACACCATATATTTT. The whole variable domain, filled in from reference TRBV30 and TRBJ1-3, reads SQTIHQWPATLVQPVGSPLSLECTVEGTSNPNLYWYRQAAGRGLQLLFYSVGIGQISSEVPQNLSASRPQDRQFILSSKKLLLSDSGFYLCAWSVDSSGNTIYFGEGSWLTVV.

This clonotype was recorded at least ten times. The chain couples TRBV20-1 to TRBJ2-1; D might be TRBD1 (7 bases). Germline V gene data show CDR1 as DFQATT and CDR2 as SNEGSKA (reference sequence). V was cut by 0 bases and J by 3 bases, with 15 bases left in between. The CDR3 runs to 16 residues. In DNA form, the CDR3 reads TGCAGTGCTAGAGATCCCAGGGGGGCGTTCTACAATGAGCAGTTCTTC. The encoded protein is CSARDPRGAFYNEQFF.

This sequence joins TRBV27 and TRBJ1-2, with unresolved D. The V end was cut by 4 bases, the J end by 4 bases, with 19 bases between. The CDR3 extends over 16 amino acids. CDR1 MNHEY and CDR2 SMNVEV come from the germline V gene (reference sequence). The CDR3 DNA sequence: TGTGCCAGCAGTTACAGACCTCCCCGGGGTGCCTATGGCTACACCTTC. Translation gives CASSYRPPRGAYGYTF.

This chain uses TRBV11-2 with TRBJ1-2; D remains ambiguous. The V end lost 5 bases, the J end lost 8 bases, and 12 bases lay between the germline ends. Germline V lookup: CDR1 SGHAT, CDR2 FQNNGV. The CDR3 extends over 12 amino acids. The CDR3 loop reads CASSPSVGGYTF. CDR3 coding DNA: TGTGCCAGCAGCCCCTCGGTGGGCGGCTACACCTTC.

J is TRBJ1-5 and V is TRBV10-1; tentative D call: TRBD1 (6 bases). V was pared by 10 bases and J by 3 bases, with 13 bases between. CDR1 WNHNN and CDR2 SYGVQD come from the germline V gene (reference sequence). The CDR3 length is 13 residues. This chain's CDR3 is CAITRDNNQPQHF. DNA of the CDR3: TGCGCCATTACGAGGGACAACAATCAGCCCCAGCATTTT.

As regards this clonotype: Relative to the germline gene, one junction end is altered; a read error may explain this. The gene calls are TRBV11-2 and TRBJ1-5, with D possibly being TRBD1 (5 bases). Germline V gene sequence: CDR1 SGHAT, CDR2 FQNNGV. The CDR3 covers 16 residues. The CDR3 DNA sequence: TGTGCCGGCAGCTTAGGCGCTAGCCCGGGGGTAGAGACCCAGCATTTT. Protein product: CAGSLGASPGVETQHF.

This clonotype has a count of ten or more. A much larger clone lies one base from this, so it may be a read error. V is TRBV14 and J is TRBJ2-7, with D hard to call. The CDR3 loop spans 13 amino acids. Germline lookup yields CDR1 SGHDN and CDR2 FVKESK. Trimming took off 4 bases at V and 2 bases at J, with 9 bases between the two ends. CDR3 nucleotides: TGTGCCAGCAGCCGAGTAGATGCCTACGAGCAGTACTTC. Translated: CASSRVDAYEQYF.

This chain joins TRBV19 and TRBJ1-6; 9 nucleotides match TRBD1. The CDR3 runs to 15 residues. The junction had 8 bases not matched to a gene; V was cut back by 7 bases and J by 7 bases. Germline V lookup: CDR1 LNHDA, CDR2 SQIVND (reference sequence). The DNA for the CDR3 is TGTGCCAGTACCGTACAGGGGGCTCGGAATTCACCCCTCCACTTT. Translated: CASTVQGARNSPLHF. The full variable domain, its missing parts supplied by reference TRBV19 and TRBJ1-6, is DGGITQSPKYLFRKEGQNVTLSCEQNLNHDAMYWYRQDPGQGLRLIYYSQIVNDFQKGDIAEGYSVSREKKESFPLTVTSAQKNPTAFYLCASTVQGARNSPLHFGNGTRLTVT.

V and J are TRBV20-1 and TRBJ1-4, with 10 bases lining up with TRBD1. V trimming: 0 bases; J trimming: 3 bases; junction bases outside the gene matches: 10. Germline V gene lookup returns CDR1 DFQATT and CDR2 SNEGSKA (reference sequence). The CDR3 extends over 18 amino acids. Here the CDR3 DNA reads TGCAGTGCTAGAGACCGAATAGACAGGGGGCTTGCTAATGAAAAACTGTTTTTT. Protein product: CSARDRIDRGLANEKLFF.

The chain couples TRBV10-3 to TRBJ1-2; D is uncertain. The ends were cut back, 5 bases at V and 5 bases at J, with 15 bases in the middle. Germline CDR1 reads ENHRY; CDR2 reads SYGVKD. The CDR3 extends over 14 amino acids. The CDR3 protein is CAISLVGQTYGYTF. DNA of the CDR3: TGTGCCATCAGTCTTGTTGGCCAGACTTATGGCTACACCTTC.

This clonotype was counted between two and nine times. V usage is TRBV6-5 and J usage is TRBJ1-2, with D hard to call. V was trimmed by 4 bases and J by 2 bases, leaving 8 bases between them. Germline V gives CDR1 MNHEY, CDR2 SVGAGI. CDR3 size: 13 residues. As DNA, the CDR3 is TGTGCCAGCAGTTTTGGTCAGAACTATGGCTACACCTTC. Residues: CASSFGQNYGYTF.

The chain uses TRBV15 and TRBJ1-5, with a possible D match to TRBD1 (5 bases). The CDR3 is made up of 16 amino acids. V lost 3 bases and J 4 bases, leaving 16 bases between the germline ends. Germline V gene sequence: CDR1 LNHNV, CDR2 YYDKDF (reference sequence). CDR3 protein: CATSSDRVGINQPQHF. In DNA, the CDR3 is TGTGCCACCAGCAGCGACAGAGTGGGGATTAATCAGCCCCAGCATTTT.

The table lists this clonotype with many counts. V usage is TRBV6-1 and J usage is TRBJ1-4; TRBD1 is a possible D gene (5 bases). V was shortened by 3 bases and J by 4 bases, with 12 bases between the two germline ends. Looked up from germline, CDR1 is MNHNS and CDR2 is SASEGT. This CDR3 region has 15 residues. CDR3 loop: CASSETAQNNEKLFF. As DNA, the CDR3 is TGTGCCAGCAGTGAGACAGCCCAGAATAATGAAAAACTGTTTTTT.

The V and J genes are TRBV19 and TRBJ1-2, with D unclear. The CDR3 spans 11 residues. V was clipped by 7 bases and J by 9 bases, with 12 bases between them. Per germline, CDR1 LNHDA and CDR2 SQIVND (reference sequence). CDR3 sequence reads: CASTDDISYTF. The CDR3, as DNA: TGTGCCAGTACGGATGACATAAGCTACACCTTC. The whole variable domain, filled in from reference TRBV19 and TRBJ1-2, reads DGGITQSPKYLFRKEGQNVTLSCEQNLNHDAMYWYRQDPGQGLRLIYYSQIVNDFQKGDIAEGYSVSREKKESFPLTVTSAQKNPTAFYLCASTDDISYTFGSGTRLTVV.

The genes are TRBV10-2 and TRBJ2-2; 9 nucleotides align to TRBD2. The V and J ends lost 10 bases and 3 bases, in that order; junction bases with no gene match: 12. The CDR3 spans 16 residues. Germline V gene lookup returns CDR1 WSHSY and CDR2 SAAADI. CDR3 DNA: TGCGCCACCTTGATCGTAGCGGGAGAGTACACCGGGGAGCTGTTTTTT. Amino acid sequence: CATLIVAGEYTGELFF.

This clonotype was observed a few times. The CDR3 loop reads CASSITGSTDTQYF. As DNA, the CDR3 is TGTGCCAGCAGCATCACCGGGAGCACAGATACGCAGTATTTT. The gene calls are TRBV7-3 and TRBJ2-3; D gene ambiguous. V was clipped by 5 bases and J by 0 bases, with 9 bases between them. The CDR3 is 14 amino acids. Germline CDR1 SGHTA, CDR2 FQGTGA.

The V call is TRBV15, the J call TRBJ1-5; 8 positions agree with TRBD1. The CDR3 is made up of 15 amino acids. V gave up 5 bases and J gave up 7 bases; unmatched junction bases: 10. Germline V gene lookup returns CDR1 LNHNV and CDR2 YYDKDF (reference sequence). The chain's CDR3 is CATSRDRGVGQPQHF. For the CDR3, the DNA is TGTGCCACCAGCCGCGACAGGGGAGTTGGACAGCCCCAGCATTTT.

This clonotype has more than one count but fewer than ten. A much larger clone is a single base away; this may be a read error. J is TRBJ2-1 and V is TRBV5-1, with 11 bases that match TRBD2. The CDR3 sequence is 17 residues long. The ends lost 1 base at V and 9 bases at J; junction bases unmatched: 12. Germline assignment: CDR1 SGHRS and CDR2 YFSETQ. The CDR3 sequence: CASSLNSGGARGSEQFF. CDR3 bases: TGCGCCAGCAGCTTGAATAGCGGGGGGGCTCGGGGCAGTGAGCAGTTCTTC.